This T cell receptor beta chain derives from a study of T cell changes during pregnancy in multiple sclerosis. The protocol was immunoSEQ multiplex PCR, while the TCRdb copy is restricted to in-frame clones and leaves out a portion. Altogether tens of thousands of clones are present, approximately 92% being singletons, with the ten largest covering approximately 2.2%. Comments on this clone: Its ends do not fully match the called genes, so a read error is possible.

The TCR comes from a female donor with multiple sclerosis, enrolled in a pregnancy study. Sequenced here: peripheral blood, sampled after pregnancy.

The CDR3 bases are TGTGCCAGCAGCTACTCGCGGGGGCTGGATGGCTACACCTTC. Protein product: CASSYSRGLDGYTF. The chain has TRBV6-5 and TRBJ1-2, with D possibly matching TRBD1 (6 bases). The V gene's germline CDR1 is MNHEY and CDR2 SVGAGI. The CDR3 loop spans 14 amino acids.